This entry describes one TCR beta chain. V lost 3 bases to trimming and J lost 1 base; unmatched junction nucleotides: 4. Per germline, CDR1 KGHDR and CDR2 SFDVKD. This CDR3 is 17 amino acids long. The source of the sample is a study of blood T cell repertoires in COVID-19. Study at large: COVID-19 samples, acute and convalescent, were from the United States, Italy and Spain. PBMCs, B-cell-depleted T cells, or T cells provided the cDNA or gDNA that made up the material.

In the source study's methods: Reference gene primer amplification in the assay estimated nucleated cell counts. Method: immunoSEQ multiplex PCR; TCRdb's copy keeps in-frame clones and lacks some. V and J calls and clone size come straight from that table; D and trimming were deduced from the DNA. Here the sample spans under 250,000 clones, 84% being singletons. The sample consisted of peripheral blood. The receptor comes from a middle-aged man with active or convalescent COVID-19. The rearrangement uses TRBV24-1 and TRBJ2-5; 13 bases match TRBD2. In nucleotides, the CDR3 is TGTGCCACCAGTGATCCCGGACTAGCGGGGGTCCAAGAGACCCAGTACTTC. It translates to CATSDPGLAGVQETQYF.